This record covers a single T cell receptor (beta chain). Its antigen is unknown. No base quality information exists; no much larger clone differs at one position. This same CDR3 is encoded by further DNA sequences in the sample. Deletion took 4 bases off V and 4 bases off J, with a span of 11 bases between the germline ends. CDR1 and CDR2 are read off the germline V gene as MNHEY and SVGAGI. The CDR3 goes from the cysteine to the phenylalanine over 14 residues. The kept DNA is CDR3 alone, 42 bases in frame from the first base. In the prospective study, participants were about 18 to 90 years old, resided in 20 to 30 geographic areas of the United States, and were enrolled through a virtual design. In the prospective study, cohorts were assigned on the basis of participant-reported clinical history obtained from a screening survey and a study questionnaire. Recovered participants in ImmuneRACE Cohort 3 were defined by two consecutive negative NP/OP PCR tests, clearance by a healthcare professional, or resolution of symptoms. Each participant in the prospective study had whole blood, serum and a nasopharyngeal or oropharyngeal swab collected by mobile phlebotomists. Prospective study participants could optionally give additional blood draws and questionnaires over a roughly two-month period. Blood samples from the prospective study were shipped frozen or at room temperature prior to DNA extraction.

TCRbeta CDR3 regions were amplified from genomic DNA using the immunoSEQ Assay, a bias-controlled multiplex PCR. Under the source paper's analysis protocol: The number of nucleated cells in each sample was estimated from the amplification of reference gene primers within the assay. To quantify the absolute abundance of each unique TCRbeta CDR3 rearrangement, sequence reads were collapsed and filtered. For each sample, productive Simpson clonality was calculated as the square root of Simpson's diversity index across productive rearrangements. In its TCRdb copy, this immuneACCESS table keeps in-frame sequences only and misses some clones. Where compared with another copy, unresolved V genes explain less than half of these, and the others have no known cause. The V and J calls and clone size come from that table; D and trimming were worked out from the DNA. Across this sample there are some 100,000 clones, with approximately 83% seen only once. The ten largest make up 2% to 3% of the sample.

This sample is part of a study of blood T cell repertoires in COVID-19 (dated by TCRdb to about 2020). About the study as a whole: Samples covering the acute and convalescent phases of COVID-19 were provided by collaborators in the United States, Italy and Spain. The prospective study material was composed of cDNA or gDNA derived from T cells, B-cell-depleted T cells, or PBMCs. Subjects who had been exposed to COVID-19, were actively infected with it, or had recovered from it provided the deeply sampled blood TCRbeta repertoires that made up the dataset. The repertoires were released in a freely available public database intended as a resource for research on the immune response to SARS-CoV-2. Samples were obtained from the ongoing ImmuneRACE study (first 160 participants) and from some 1,300 subjects provided by 6 global collaborators. Sample metadata almost always included a de-identified subject ID, COVID-19 status, age in years and sex. Where available, HLA class I and class II types were obtained from metadata supplied by the sample provider rather than from assay-based typing.

What the authors observed across the whole study: How much clinical and demographic metadata was included differed by source and by participant, and the metadata was provided uncurated.

This clonotype was obtained from a woman in her forties or fifties who had recovered from COVID-19. The chain links TRBV6-5 with TRBJ1-5; there is no confident call for the D gene. Sequences were obtained from PBMCs or T cells enriched from blood (not recorded which). The sequence in DNA is TGTGCCAGCAGTTCCCCGGGTTCAAATCAGCCCCAGCATTTT. Protein translation: CASSSPGSNQPQHF.